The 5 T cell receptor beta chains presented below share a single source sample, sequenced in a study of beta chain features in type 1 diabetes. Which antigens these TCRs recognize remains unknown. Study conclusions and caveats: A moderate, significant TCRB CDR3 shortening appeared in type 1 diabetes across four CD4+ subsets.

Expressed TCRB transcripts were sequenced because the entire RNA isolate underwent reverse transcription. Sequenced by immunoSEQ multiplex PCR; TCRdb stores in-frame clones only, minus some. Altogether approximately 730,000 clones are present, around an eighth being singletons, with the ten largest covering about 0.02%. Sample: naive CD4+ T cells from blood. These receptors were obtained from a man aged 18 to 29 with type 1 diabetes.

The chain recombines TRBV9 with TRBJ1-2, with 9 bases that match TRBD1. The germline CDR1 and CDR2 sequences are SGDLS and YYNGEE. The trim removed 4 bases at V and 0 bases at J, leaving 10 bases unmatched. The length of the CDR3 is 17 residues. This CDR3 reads CASSKPGQGQSNYGYTF. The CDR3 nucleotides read TGTGCCAGCAGCAAACCGGGACAGGGACAATCTAACTATGGCTACACCTTC.

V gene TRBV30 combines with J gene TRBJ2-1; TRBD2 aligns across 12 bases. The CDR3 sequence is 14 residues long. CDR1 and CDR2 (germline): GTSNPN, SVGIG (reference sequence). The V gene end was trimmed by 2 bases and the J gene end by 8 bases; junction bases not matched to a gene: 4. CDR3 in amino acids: CAWSRASGGDEQFF. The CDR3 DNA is TGTGCCTGGAGTAGGGCTAGCGGGGGGGATGAGCAGTTCTTC.

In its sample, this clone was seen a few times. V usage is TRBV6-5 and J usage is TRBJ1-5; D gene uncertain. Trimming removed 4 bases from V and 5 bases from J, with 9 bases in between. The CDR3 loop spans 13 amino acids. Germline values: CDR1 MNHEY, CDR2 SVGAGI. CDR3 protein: CASSSMAYQPQHF. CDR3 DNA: TGTGCCAGCAGTTCAATGGCGTATCAGCCCCAGCATTTT.

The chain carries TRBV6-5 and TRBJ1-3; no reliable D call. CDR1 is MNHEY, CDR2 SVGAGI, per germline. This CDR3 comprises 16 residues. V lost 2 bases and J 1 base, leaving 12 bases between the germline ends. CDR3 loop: CASSYEGSMSGNTIYF. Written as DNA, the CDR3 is TGTGCCAGCAGTTACGAAGGTTCTATGTCTGGAAACACCATATATTTT.

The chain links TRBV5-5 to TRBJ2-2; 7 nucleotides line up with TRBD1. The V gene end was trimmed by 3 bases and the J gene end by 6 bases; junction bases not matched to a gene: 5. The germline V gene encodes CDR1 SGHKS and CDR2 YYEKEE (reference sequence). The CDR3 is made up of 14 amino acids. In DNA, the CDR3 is TGTGCCAGCAGCTGGGGGACAGCGGCCGGGGAGCTGTTTTTT. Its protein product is CASSWGTAAGELFF.